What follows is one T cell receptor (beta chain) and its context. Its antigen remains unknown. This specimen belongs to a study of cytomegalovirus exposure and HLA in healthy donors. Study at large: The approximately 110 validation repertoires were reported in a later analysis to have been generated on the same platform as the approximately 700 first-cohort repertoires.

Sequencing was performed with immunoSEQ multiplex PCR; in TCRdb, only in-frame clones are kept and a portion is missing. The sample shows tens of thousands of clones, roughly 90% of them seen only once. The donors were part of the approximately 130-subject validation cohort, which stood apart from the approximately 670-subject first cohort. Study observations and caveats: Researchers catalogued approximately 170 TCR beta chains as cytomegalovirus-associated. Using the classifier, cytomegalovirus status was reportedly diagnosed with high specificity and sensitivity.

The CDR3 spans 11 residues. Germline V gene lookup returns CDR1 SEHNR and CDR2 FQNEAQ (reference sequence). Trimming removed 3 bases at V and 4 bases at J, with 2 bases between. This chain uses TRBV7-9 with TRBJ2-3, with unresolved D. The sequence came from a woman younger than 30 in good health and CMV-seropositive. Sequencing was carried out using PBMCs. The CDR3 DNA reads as TGTGCCAGCAGCTTCTCAGATACGCAGTATTTT. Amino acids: CASSFSDTQYF.